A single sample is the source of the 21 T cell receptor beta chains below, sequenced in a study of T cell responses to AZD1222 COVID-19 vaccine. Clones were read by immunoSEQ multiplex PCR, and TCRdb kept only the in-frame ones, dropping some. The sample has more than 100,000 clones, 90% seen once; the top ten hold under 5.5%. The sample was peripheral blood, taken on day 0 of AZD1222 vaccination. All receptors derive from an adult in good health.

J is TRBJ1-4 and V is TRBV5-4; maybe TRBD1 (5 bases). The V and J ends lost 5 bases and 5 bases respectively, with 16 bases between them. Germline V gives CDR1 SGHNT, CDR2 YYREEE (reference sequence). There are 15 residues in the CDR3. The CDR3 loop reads CASSRSRDLNEKLFF. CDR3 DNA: TGTGCCAGCAGTCGAAGCAGGGACCTCAATGAAAAACTGTTTTTT.

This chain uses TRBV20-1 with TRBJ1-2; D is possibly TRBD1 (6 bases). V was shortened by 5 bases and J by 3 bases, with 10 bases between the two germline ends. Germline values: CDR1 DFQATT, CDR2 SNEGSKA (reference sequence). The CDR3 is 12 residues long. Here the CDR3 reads CSAGAGDYGYTF. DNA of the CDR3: TGCAGTGCTGGTGCAGGGGACTATGGCTACACCTTC.

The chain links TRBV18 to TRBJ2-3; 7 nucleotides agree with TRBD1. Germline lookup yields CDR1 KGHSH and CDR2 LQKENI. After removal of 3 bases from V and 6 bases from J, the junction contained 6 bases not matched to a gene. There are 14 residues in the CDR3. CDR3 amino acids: CASSPDRVRDTQYF. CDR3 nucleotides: TGTGCCAGCTCACCCGACAGGGTCCGGGATACGCAGTATTTT.

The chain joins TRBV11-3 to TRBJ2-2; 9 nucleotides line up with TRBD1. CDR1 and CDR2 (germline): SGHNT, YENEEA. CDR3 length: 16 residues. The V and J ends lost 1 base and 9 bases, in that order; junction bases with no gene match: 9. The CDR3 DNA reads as TGTGCCAGCAGCTTAGGAGGGACAGGGTCCGCGCGGGAGCTGTTTTTT. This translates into CASSLGGTGSARELFF.

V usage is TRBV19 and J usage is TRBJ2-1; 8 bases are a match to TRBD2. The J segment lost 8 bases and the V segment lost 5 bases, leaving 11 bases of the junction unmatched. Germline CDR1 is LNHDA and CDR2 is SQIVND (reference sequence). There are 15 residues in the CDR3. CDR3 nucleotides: TGTGCCAGTAGTTTGGGACTAGTGGAAGTGGATGAGCAGTTCTTC. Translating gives CASSLGLVEVDEQFF.

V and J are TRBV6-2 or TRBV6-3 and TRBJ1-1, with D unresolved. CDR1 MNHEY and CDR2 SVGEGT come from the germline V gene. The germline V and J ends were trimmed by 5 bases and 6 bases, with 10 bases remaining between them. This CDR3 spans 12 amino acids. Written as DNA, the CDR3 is TGTGCCAGCAGTACCGACACCTCTGAAGCTTTCTTT. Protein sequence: CASSTDTSEAFF.

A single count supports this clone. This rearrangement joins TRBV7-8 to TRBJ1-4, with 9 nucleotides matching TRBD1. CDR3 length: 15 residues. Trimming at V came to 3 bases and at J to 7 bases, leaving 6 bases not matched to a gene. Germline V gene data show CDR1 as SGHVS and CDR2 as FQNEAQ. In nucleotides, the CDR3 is TGTGCCAGCAGCTTCGGACAGGGGTCAACTGAAAAACTGTTTTTT. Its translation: CASSFGQGSTEKLFF.

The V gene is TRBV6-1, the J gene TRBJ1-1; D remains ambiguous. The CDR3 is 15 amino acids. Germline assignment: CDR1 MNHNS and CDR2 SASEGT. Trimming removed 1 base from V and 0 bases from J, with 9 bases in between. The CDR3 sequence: CASSEGPELNTEAFF. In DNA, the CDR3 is TGTGCCAGCAGTGAAGGACCGGAATTGAACACTGAAGCTTTCTTT.

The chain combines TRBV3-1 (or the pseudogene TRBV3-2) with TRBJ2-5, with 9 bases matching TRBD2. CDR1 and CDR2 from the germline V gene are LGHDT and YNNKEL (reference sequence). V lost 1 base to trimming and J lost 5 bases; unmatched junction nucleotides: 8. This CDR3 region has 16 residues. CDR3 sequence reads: CASSQVRGGARETQYF. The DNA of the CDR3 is TGTGCCAGCAGCCAAGTCCGCGGGGGGGCTAGGGAGACCCAGTACTTC.

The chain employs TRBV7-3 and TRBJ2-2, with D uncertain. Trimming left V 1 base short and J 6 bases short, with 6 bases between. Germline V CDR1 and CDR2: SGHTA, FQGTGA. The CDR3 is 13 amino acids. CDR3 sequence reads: CASSLSQPGELFF. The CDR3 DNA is TGTGCCAGCAGCTTAAGTCAACCCGGGGAGCTGTTTTTT.

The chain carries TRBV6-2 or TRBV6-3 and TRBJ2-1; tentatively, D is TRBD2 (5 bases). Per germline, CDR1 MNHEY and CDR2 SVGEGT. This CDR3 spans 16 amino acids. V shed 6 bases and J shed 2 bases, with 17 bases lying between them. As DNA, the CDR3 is TGTGCCAGCAGCCCAATCACTAGTTCCACCTACAATGAGCAGTTCTTC. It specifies CASSPITSSTYNEQFF.

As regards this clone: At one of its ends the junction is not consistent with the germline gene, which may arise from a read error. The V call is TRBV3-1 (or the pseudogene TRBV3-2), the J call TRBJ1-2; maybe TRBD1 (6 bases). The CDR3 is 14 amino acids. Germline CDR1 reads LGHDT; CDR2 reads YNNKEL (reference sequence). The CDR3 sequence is CASSQGVQGNGYTF. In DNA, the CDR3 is TGTGCCAGCAGTCAAGGGGTACAGGGTAACGGCTACACCTTC.

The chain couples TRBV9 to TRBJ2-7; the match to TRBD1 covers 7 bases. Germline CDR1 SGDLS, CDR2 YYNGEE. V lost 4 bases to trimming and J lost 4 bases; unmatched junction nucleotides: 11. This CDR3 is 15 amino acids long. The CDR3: CASSPGPGTAYEQYF. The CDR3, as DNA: TGTGCCAGCAGCCCGGGCCCTGGGACAGCATACGAGCAGTACTTC.

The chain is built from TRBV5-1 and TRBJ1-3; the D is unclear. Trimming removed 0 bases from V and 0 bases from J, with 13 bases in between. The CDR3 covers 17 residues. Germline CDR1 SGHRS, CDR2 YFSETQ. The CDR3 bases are TGCGCCAGCAGCTTGGCCCCTGTTGGTAGCTCTGGAAACACCATATATTTT. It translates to CASSLAPVGSSGNTIYF.

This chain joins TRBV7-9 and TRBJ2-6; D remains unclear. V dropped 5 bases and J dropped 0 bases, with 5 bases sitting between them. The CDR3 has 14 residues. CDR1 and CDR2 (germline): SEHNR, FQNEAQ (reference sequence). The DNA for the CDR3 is TGTGCCAGCAGCCGCCCCTCTGGGGCCAACGTCCTGACTTTC. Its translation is CASSRPSGANVLTF.

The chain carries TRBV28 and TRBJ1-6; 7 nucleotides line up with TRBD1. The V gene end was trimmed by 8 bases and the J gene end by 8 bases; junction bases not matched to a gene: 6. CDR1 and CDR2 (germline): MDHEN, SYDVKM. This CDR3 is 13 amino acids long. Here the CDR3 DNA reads TGTGCCAGCGGGACAGCCCATTATTCACCCCTCCACTTT. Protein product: CASGTAHYSPLHF.

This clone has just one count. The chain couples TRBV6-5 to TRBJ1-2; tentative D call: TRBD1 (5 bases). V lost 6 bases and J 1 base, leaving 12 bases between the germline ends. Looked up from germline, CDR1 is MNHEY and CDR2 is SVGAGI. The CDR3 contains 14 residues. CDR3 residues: CASRGTGGNYGYTF. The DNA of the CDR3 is TGTGCCAGCAGGGGAACAGGAGGTAACTATGGCTACACCTTC.

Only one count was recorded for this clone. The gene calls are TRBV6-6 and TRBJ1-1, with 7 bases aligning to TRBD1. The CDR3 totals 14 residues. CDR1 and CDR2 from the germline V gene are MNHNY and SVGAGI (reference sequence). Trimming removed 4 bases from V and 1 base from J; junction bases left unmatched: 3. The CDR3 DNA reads TGTGCCAGCAGTTTCGAGGGGGCGAACACTGAAGCTTTCTTT. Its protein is CASSFEGANTEAFF.

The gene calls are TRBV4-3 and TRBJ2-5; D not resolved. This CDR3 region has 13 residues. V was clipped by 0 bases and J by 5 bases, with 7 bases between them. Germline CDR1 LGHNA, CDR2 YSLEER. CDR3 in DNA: TGCGCCAGCAGCCAAGATCTTCGGGAGACCCAGTACTTC. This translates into CASSQDLRETQYF.

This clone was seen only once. CDR3 amino acids: CASSQEDRVNTGELFF. CDR3 coding DNA: TGTGCCAGCAGCCAAGAGGACAGGGTGAACACCGGGGAGCTGTTTTTT. The chain uses TRBV4-2 and TRBJ2-2; 8 bases fit TRBD1. V lost 0 bases to trimming and J lost 1 base; unmatched junction nucleotides: 1. The CDR3 runs 16 residues. CDR1 is LGHNA, CDR2 YNFKEQ, per germline.

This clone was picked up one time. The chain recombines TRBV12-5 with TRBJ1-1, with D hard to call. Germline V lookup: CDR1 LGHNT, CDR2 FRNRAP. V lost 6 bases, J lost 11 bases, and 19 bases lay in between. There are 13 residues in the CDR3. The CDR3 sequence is CASGPDGDVKAFF. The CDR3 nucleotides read TGTGCTAGTGGCCCTGACGGAGATGTGAAGGCTTTCTTT.